Below, 24 T cell receptor beta chains from the same sample are listed, as sequenced in a study of cytomegalovirus exposure and HLA in healthy donors. PCR employed 60 Vbeta and 13 Jbeta primers. TCRdb's table, derived via immunoSEQ multiplex PCR, lists solely in-frame clones and lacks some. Of 110,000 or so clones listed, 82% are singletons. Sequenced material: PBMCs. All receptors come from a young woman in good health and CMV-seronegative.

This clone was counted only a few times. The rearrangement joins TRBV5-1 to TRBJ2-3; D is perhaps TRBD1 (5 bases). Trimming removed 0 bases from V and 4 bases from J, with 9 bases in between. The CDR3 has 14 amino acids. CDR1 is SGHRS, CDR2 YFSETQ, per germline. CDR3 sequence (DNA): TGCGCCAGCAGCTTGGGACAGACCGCAGATACGCAGTATTTT. Its protein is CASSLGQTADTQYF. The full variable domain, its missing parts supplied by reference TRBV5-1 and TRBJ2-3, is KAGVTQTPRYLIKTRGQQVTLSCSPISGHRSVSWYQQTPGQGLQFLFEYFSETQRNKGNFPGRFSGRQFSNSRSEMNVSTLELGDSALYLCASSLGQTADTQYFGPGTRLTVL.

The table lists this clone with a few counts. The rearrangement uses TRBV4-2 and TRBJ2-1; TRBD1 is a possible D gene (5 bases). Trimming shortened V by 2 bases and J by 6 bases, and 14 bases separated the two germline ends. CDR3 length equals 15 residues. Germline V lookup: CDR1 LGHNA, CDR2 YNFKEQ. Here the CDR3 reads CASSQMRQGSNEQFF. The DNA for the CDR3 is TGTGCCAGCAGCCAAATGAGGCAGGGATCCAATGAGCAGTTCTTC.

This chain joins TRBV7-8 and TRBJ2-3, with 11 bases aligning to TRBD1. From germline, CDR1 is SGHVS and CDR2 FQNEAQ. Trimming cost V 7 bases and J 4 bases; bases outside gene matches: 7. CDR3 length: 15 residues. This CDR3 reads CASTLWGQGADTQYF. CDR3 nucleotides: TGTGCCAGCACCCTTTGGGGACAGGGGGCAGATACGCAGTATTTT.

The rearrangement joins TRBV11-2 to TRBJ1-2; 10 nucleotides match TRBD1. CDR3 length: 15 residues. J gave up 3 bases and V 5 bases, and 6 bases lay outside the gene matches. Germline values: CDR1 SGHAT, CDR2 FQNNGV. CDR3 region: CASSPRDRGDYGYTF. The DNA of the CDR3 is TGTGCCAGCAGCCCCCGGGACAGGGGTGACTATGGCTACACCTTC.

The V call is TRBV5-1, the J call TRBJ2-5, with 12 bases matching TRBD2. The V segment lost 3 bases and the J segment 2 bases; nucleotides outside the gene matches: 2. The CDR3 is made up of 15 amino acids. Germline CDR1 and CDR2: SGHRS and YFSETQ. The CDR3 reads CASSSGLAGQETQYF. In nucleotides, the CDR3 is TGCGCCAGCAGCTCCGGACTAGCGGGACAAGAGACCCAGTACTTC.

This chain joins TRBV30 and TRBJ1-5; D remains unclear. Germline loops: CDR1 GTSNPN, CDR2 SVGIG (reference sequence). The V end was cut by 4 bases, the J end by 4 bases, with 11 bases between. The CDR3 runs to 13 residues. CDR3 nucleotide sequence: TGTGCCTGGAAAGGAACGGGTAATCAGCCCCAGCATTTT. It specifies CAWKGTGNQPQHF.

The chain employs TRBV6-4 and TRBJ1-2; 8 nucleotides match TRBD1. This CDR3 comprises 14 residues. V was clipped by 4 bases and J by 3 bases; unmatched bases: 4. Germline V CDR1 and CDR2: MRHNA, SNTAGT. CDR3: CASSAGGAYYGYTF. The DNA of the CDR3 is TGTGCCAGCAGTGCAGGGGGCGCTTACTATGGCTACACCTTC.

The rearrangement uses TRBV29-1 and TRBJ2-3; maybe TRBD1 (5 bases). CDR1 and CDR2 from the germline V gene are SQVTM and ANQGSEA. V lost 4 bases and J 0 bases, leaving 5 bases between the germline ends. This CDR3 has 12 amino acids. DNA of the CDR3: TGCAGCGTTGGACAGAGCACAGATACGCAGTATTTT. Amino acids: CSVGQSTDTQYF.

The genes are TRBV7-2 and TRBJ2-3, with D unresolved. Germline V gives CDR1 SGHTA, CDR2 FQGNSA. Trimming took off 1 base at V and 6 bases at J, with 5 bases between the two ends. CDR3 length equals 12 residues. CDR3 nucleotides: TGTGCCAGCAGCTTAGTCCAGGATACGCAGTATTTT. Translation gives CASSLVQDTQYF.

The chain uses TRBV25-1 and TRBJ1-1, with TRBD1 as a possible D gene (5 bases). The CDR3 has 15 amino acids. Per germline, CDR1 MGHDK and CDR2 SYGVNS. V was pared by 5 bases and J by 4 bases, with 17 bases between. The CDR3 here is CASSSPPRVGTEAFF. For the CDR3, the DNA is TGTGCCAGCAGTTCACCACCCAGGGTGGGCACTGAAGCTTTCTTT.

The V gene is TRBV5-1, the J gene TRBJ2-3; the D gene is possibly TRBD1 (5 bases). The CDR3 sequence is 14 residues long. CDR1 and CDR2 (germline): SGHRS, YFSETQ. The V end lost 5 bases, the J end lost 1 base, and 11 bases lay between the germline ends. CDR3 loop: CASRPDSGTDTQYF. The CDR3 region has the DNA TGCGCCAGCAGGCCAGACAGCGGCACAGATACGCAGTATTTT.

This clone occurred once. The chain employs TRBV7-9 and TRBJ2-5, with 8 bases matching TRBD1. The junction had 4 bases not matched to a gene; V was cut back by 2 bases and J by 2 bases. Per germline, CDR1 SEHNR and CDR2 FQNEAQ (reference sequence). The CDR3 consists of 15 residues. This CDR3 reads CASSLLGQAQETQYF. The DNA for the CDR3 is TGTGCCAGCAGCTTACTGGGACAGGCTCAAGAGACCCAGTACTTC.

The V call is TRBV5-5, the J call TRBJ1-2; no clear D gene. V lost 0 bases, J lost 8 bases, and 11 bases lay in between. This CDR3 comprises 13 residues. Germline loops: CDR1 SGHKS, CDR2 YYEKEE (reference sequence). Here the CDR3 reads CASSLDGVWGYTF. The CDR3 DNA follows: TGTGCCAGCAGCTTGGACGGGGTCTGGGGCTACACCTTC.

The chain combines TRBV14 with TRBJ2-7; TRBD1 matches 7 bases. The CDR3 covers 13 residues. V dropped 2 bases and J dropped 6; count of bases not matched to a gene: 4. Germline V gives CDR1 SGHDN, CDR2 FVKESK. Written as DNA, the CDR3 is TGTGCCAGCAGCCAACTACAGGGGCGCGAGCAGTACGTC. It translates to CASSQLQGREQYV.

The chain is built from TRBV5-6 and TRBJ1-3, with D uncertain. There are 14 residues in the CDR3. Between the trimmed V and J ends, which lost 2 bases and 2 bases, there was a span of 8 bases. CDR1 is SGHDT, CDR2 YYEEEE, per germline. In nucleotides, the CDR3 is TGTGCCAGCAGCTTCGGGAGCACTGGAAACACCATATATTTT. Translation gives CASSFGSTGNTIYF.

The chain recombines TRBV5-6 with TRBJ2-1; 8 bases align to TRBD1. This CDR3 contains 14 residues. The ends lost 1 base at V and 6 bases at J; junction bases unmatched: 3. From germline, CDR1 is SGHDT and CDR2 YYEEEE. This chain's CDR3 is CASSLTGGGNEQFF. CDR3 in DNA: TGTGCCAGCAGCTTGACAGGGGGAGGCAATGAGCAGTTCTTC.

This clone occurred a few times. The rearrangement uses TRBV6-5 and TRBJ1-1, with TRBD1 matching over 9 bases. Germline V lookup: CDR1 MNHEY, CDR2 SVGAGI. The CDR3 consists of 15 residues. J lost 2 bases, V lost 6 bases, and 7 bases had no gene match. The CDR3 DNA reads TGTGCCAGCAGCCGATGGGACAGGGCTAACACTGAAGCTTTCTTT. Translation: CASSRWDRANTEAFF.

V is TRBV7-9 and J is TRBJ2-7, with TRBD2 matching 10 bases. With 2 bases clipped from V and 5 bases from J, the junction kept 6 bases outside the gene matches. Germline V gene data show CDR1 as SEHNR and CDR2 as FQNEAQ (reference sequence). The CDR3 is made up of 15 amino acids. CDR3 DNA: TGTGCCAGCAGCTTAACGAGCGGGAGGGCCCACGAGCAGTACTTC. It is translated as CASSLTSGRAHEQYF. Combining the CDR3 with reference TRBV7-9 and TRBJ2-7 gives the whole variable domain DTGVSQNPRHKITKRGQNVTFRCDPISEHNRLYWYRQTLGQGPEFLTYFQNEAQLEKSRLLSDRFSAERPKGSFSTLEIQRTEQGDSAMYLCASSLTSGRAHEQYFGPGTRLTVT.

The V gene is TRBV5-1, the J gene TRBJ2-3, with TRBD1 as a possible D gene (6 bases). V lost 4 bases, J lost 3 bases, and 12 bases lay in between. Germline CDR1 reads SGHRS; CDR2 reads YFSETQ. The CDR3 totals 14 residues. This CDR3 reads CASSPGTSTDTQYF. The CDR3 DNA reads TGCGCCAGCAGCCCGGGGACATCTACAGATACGCAGTATTTT.

CDR3 sequence reads: CAISEPSGASYEQYF. The CDR3 DNA reads TGTGCCATCAGTGAGCCCAGCGGGGCCTCCTACGAGCAGTACTTC. The rearrangement joins TRBV10-3 to TRBJ2-7; 7 bases fit TRBD2. V lost 2 bases and J lost 0; bases outside the gene matches: 4. The CDR3 totals 15 residues. Germline V CDR1 and CDR2: ENHRY, SYGVKD.

The chain employs TRBV11-1 and TRBJ2-7; 8 bases agree with TRBD1. The ends lost 3 bases at V and 4 bases at J; junction bases unmatched: 8. Looked up from germline, CDR1 is SGHAT and CDR2 is FQDESV (reference sequence). The CDR3 runs to 15 residues. CDR3 DNA sequence: TGTGCCAGCAGCTTTCTGTCAGGGGGCATTTACGAGCAGTACTTC. Its protein is CASSFLSGGIYEQYF.

This clone was seen a handful of times. V usage is TRBV27 and J usage is TRBJ1-4; 10 bases fit TRBD1. The germline gives CDR1 MNHEY, CDR2 SMNVEV (reference sequence). The CDR3 sequence is 17 residues long. V gave up 6 bases and J gave up 0 bases; unmatched junction bases: 7. CDR3 amino acids: CASRPGTGAPTNEKLFF. CDR3 sequence (DNA): TGTGCCAGCAGGCCCGGGACAGGGGCCCCAACTAATGAAAAACTGTTTTTT.

The CDR3, as DNA: TGTGCCAGCAGGGTACAGGGATTGAATCAGCCCCAGCATTTT. Translating it yields CASRVQGLNQPQHF. The genes are TRBV2 and TRBJ1-5; possible D gene TRBD1, 6 bases. CDR3 length equals 14 residues. The V end lost 6 bases, the J end lost 4 bases, and 13 bases lay between the germline ends. Germline V gene data show CDR1 as SNHLY and CDR2 as FYNNEI.

The V call is TRBV11-2, the J call TRBJ2-1, with D perhaps matching TRBD1 (6 bases). CDR1 and CDR2 (germline): SGHAT, FQNNGV. The CDR3 is made up of 17 amino acids. V was pared by 0 bases and J by 7 bases, with 19 bases between. CDR3 sequence (DNA): TGTGCCAGCAGCTTAGATCCAGGGGCCCGCTCCTCGAATGAGCAGTTCTTC. It codes for CASSLDPGARSSNEQFF.